The 9 T cell receptor beta chains below all came from one sample that was sequenced in a study of blood T cell repertoires in COVID-19 (TCRdb year 2020). Receptor amplification or capture employed the immunoSEQ multiplex PCR assay. As stored in TCRdb, this immuneACCESS dataset retains in-frame rearrangements with V and J assigned. A fraction of the clones does not appear; measured against another copy, unresolved V genes explain less than half of the discrepancy, and the remainder lacks a known reason. This sample has almost 200,000 clones in its table, and just under 85% of those were observed once. 0.9% to 0.95% of the sample is in the top ten clones. The sequencing input was peripheral blood. The source is a man in his 60s with COVID-19, enrolled during active disease.

The rearrangement joins TRBV5-1 to TRBJ1-1, with D possibly TRBD1 on 6 matching bases. V lost 7 bases and J lost 1, with 14 bases in between. This CDR3 contains 14 residues. The germline V gene has CDR1 SGHRS and CDR2 YFSETQ. The CDR3 nucleotides read TGCGCCAGCCAAAAAAACAGGGAGAACACTGAAGCTTTCTTT. Its translation: CASQKNRENTEAFF.

J is TRBJ2-7 and V is TRBV7-2, with D perhaps TRBD1 (6 bases). This CDR3 has 14 residues. V lost 4 bases, J lost 6 bases, and 16 bases lay in between. The germline gives CDR1 SGHTA, CDR2 FQGNSA. Here the CDR3 reads CASSSRGGKGEQYF. The CDR3 nucleotides read TGTGCCAGCAGCTCCAGAGGGGGAAAAGGCGAGCAGTACTTC. The whole variable domain, remainder taken from reference TRBV7-2 and TRBJ2-7, is GAGVSQSPSNKVTEKGKDVELRCDPISGHTALYWYRQSLGQGLEFLIYFQGNSAPDKSGLPSDRFSAERTGGSVSTLTIQRTQQEDSAVYLCASSSRGGKGEQYFGPGTRLTVT.

This clone has only one observation. The chain carries TRBV7-3 and TRBJ2-1, with 8 bases fitting TRBD2. Trimming removed 3 bases from V and 4 bases from J; junction bases left unmatched: 5. The CDR3 sequence is 15 residues long. Germline V CDR1 and CDR2: SGHTA, FQGTGA. The CDR3 protein is CASSFSGGPYNEQFF. The CDR3 nucleotides are TGTGCCAGCAGCTTCTCGGGAGGGCCTTACAATGAGCAGTTCTTC.

CDR3 DNA: TGCGCCAGCAGCTTATCTTCCAGGGTAGTGTGGAATGAGCAGTTCTTC. This translates into CASSLSSRVVWNEQFF. The chain has TRBV5-1 and TRBJ2-1; D might be TRBD1 (5 bases). The length of the CDR3 is 16 residues. Per the germline V gene, CDR1 is SGHRS and CDR2 is YFSETQ. V lost 2 bases to trimming and J lost 7 bases, with 19 bases between them.

This clone occurred once. The CDR3: CASSWTGVAGNTIYF. The CDR3 DNA reads as TGTGCCAGCAGCTGGACAGGGGTGGCTGGAAACACCATATATTTT. The V gene is TRBV7-2, the J gene TRBJ1-3; 9 bases line up with TRBD1. This CDR3 comprises 15 residues. V shed 4 bases and J 2 bases; nucleotides not matched to a gene: 3. Germline V CDR1 and CDR2: SGHTA, FQGNSA.

CDR3 sequence: CASNPGAVEKLFF. In DNA, the CDR3 is TGTGCCAGCAATCCAGGGGCGGTTGAAAAACTGTTTTTT. V and J are TRBV6-5 and TRBJ1-4, with D perhaps TRBD1 (6 bases). Germline V CDR1 and CDR2: MNHEY, SVGAGI. The CDR3 spans 13 residues. V gave up 7 bases and J gave up 7 bases, with 13 bases separating them.

V and J are TRBV24-1 and TRBJ2-5, with 14 bases that match TRBD2. Germline V gene data show CDR1 as KGHDR and CDR2 as SFDVKD. V gave up 3 bases and J gave up 4 bases; unmatched junction bases: 6. The CDR3 spans 17 residues. The CDR3 sequence is CATSDLPGLAGAETQYF. The DNA for the CDR3 is TGTGCCACCAGTGATCTACCGGGACTAGCGGGAGCAGAGACCCAGTACTTC.

The chain couples TRBV9 to TRBJ2-1; TRBD1 aligns across 12 bases. The CDR3 covers 16 residues. The trim removed 0 bases at V and 8 bases at J, leaving 6 bases unmatched. CDR1 is SGDLS and CDR2 is YYNGEE in the germline V gene. The CDR3 is CASSVAPGQGAYEQFF. DNA of the CDR3: TGTGCCAGCAGCGTAGCCCCGGGACAGGGGGCTTATGAGCAGTTCTTC.

The genes are TRBV29-1 and TRBJ2-1; TRBD1 is a possible D gene (6 bases). This CDR3 spans 13 amino acids. The germline V and J ends were trimmed by 5 bases and 7 bases, with 15 bases remaining between them. Germline V gene data show CDR1 as SQVTM and CDR2 as ANQGSEA. The CDR3 DNA is TGCAGCGTTCCTTTCAACAGGGAAAATGAGCAGTTCTTC. Translating it yields CSVPFNRENEQFF.